This section outlines one TCR beta chain sequence together with its context. Its antigen is unidentified. Expansion with viral peptide pools was applied to antigen-specific CD4+ T cells by the ViraFEST assay prior to sequencing. Culture lasted about 10 days before CD4+ T cell isolation. Previously uninfected by SARS-CoV-2, the vaccine recipients also showed negative nucleocapsid antibodies. The authors exchanged half the medium for IL-2 medium on days 3 and 7. The data originate from a study of vaccination effects on CD4 cells after COVID-19. At the level of the study: Vaccination of participants consisted of two doses of either the BNT162b2 or mRNA-1273 vaccine. Overall study results and limits: Few convalescent patients were studied, and early post-infection samples were lacking. At late timepoints after vaccination, vaccine- and infection-induced clones shrank markedly.

TCRdb's copy holds only in-frame clones and misses some; the assay was immunoSEQ multiplex PCR. The sample records about 73,000 clones, about 79% being singletons. CDR3 length equals 12 residues. This chain uses TRBV21-1 with TRBJ2-7; the D call TRBD1 from the table was never checked on the DNA. TRBV21-1 constitutes a pseudogene. This TCR derives from a human donor who received a COVID-19 vaccine. This sample comprised CD4+ T cells from PBMCs cultured with SARS-CoV-2 spike peptides, obtained before COVID-19 vaccination. CDR3 loop: CAGGDSSYEQYV. In nucleotides, the CDR3 is TGTGCCGGAGGGGACAGTTCCTACGAGCAGTACGTC.